The clone carrying this T cell receptor beta chain was observed at least ten times. Its antigen is as yet unknown. As originally analysed: A distant-metastasis classifier for papillary thyroid cancer was built using CDR3 differences across clinicopathological groups. TCRdb re-called the PCR reads through MiXCR. These V and J calls originate from TCRdb's pipeline instead of the authors' own analysis. The table has approximately 69,000 clones, approximately 14% seen once. The data were taken from a study of metastatic and nonmetastatic thyroid tumors. Study information: It was across blood and tumor or nodule tissue from malignant and benign thyroid patients that repertoires were compared. Study-wide results and limits: Compared with benign nodules, malignant thyroid tumors were reported to have significantly higher TCR beta diversity in both blood and tumor.

The CDR3 is 13 amino acids. CDR1 is SGDLS and CDR2 is YYNGEE in the germline V gene. The V and J ends lost 0 bases and 4 bases respectively, with 7 bases between them. Patients were all untreated before their thyroid surgery. The rearrangement joins TRBV9 to TRBJ1-1, with TRBD1 as a possible D gene (6 bases). Sample: blood. The sequence came from a male donor with papillary thyroid cancer or a benign thyroid nodule (not recorded which). Some clones in this sample may be carry-over from other donors' samples. In DNA form, the CDR3 reads TGTGCCAGCAGCGTAGAAGGGGGCACTGAAGCTTTCTTT. Translation gives CASSVEGGTEAFF.